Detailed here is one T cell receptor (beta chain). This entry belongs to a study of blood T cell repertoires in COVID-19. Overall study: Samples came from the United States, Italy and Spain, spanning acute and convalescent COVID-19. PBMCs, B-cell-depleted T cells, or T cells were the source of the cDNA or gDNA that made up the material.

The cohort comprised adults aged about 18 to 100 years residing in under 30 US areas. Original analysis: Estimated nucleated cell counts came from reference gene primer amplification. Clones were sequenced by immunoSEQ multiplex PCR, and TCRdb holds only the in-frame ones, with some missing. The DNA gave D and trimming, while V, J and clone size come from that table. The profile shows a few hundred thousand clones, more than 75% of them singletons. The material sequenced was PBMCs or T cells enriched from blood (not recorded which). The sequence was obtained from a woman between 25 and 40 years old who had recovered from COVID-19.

The CDR3 DNA reads TGCGCCAGCACCCCAGTTGGCAGGGGGCCGCAGGGCTACACCTTC. Amino acid sequence: CASTPVGRGPQGYTF. This chain connects TRBV5-1 to TRBJ1-2; 8 bases fit TRBD1. This CDR3 has 15 amino acids. V lost 6 bases to trimming and J lost 8 bases; unmatched junction nucleotides: 15. Per the germline V gene, CDR1 is SGHRS and CDR2 is YFSETQ.